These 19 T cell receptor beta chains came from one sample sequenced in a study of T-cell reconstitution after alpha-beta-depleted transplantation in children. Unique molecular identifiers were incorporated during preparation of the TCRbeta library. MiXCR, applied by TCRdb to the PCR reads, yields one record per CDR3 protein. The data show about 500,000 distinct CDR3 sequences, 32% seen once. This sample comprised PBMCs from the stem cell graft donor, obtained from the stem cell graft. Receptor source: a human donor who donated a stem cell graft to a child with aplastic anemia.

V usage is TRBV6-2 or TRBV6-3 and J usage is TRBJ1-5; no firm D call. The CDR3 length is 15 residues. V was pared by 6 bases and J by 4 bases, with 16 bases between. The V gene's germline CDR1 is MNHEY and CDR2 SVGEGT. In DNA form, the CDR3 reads TGTGCCAGCAGCCCGTCCGGGGTTCGTAATCAGCCCCAGCATTTT. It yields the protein CASSPSGVRNQPQHF.

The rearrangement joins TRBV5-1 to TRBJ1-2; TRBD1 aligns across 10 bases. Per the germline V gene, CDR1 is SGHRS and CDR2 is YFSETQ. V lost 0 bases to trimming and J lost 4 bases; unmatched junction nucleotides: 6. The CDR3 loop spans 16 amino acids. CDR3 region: CASSLEDRGPLYGYTF. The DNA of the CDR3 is TGCGCCAGCAGCTTGGAAGACAGGGGGCCTCTCTATGGCTACACCTTC. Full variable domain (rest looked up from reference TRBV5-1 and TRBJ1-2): KAGVTQTPRYLIKTRGQQVTLSCSPISGHRSVSWYQQTPGQGLQFLFEYFSETQRNKGNFPGRFSGRQFSNSRSEMNVSTLELGDSALYLCASSLEDRGPLYGYTFGSGTRLTVV.

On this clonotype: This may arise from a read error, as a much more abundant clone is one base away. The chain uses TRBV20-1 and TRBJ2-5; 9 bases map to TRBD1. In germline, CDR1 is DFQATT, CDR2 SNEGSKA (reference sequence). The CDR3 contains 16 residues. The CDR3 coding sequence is TGCTGTGCTAGAGATCAGTGGGGACAGGGAAGAGAGACCCAGTACTTC. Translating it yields CCARDQWGQGRETQYF.

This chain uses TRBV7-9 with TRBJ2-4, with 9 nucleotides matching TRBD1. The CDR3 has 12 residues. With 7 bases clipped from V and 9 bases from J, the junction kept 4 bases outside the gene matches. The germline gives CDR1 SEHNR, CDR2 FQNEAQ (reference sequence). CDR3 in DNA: TGTGCCAGCACCGACAGGGGGACCATTCAGTACTTC. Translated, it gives CASTDRGTIQYF.

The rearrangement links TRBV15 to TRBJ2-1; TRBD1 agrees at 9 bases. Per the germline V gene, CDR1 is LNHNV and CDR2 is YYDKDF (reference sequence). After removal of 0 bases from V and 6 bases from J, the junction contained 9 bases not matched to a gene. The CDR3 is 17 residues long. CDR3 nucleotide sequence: TGTGCCACCAGCAGAGAACTGGGGGACAGGGCGGGCAATGAGCAGTTCTTC. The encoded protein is CATSRELGDRAGNEQFF.

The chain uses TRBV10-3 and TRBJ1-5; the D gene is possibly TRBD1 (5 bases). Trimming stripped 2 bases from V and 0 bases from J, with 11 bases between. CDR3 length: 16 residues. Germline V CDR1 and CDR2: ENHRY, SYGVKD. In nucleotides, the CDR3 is TGTGCCATCAGTGAGACCTCGACAGTTAGCAATCAGCCCCAGCATTTT. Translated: CAISETSTVSNQPQHF.

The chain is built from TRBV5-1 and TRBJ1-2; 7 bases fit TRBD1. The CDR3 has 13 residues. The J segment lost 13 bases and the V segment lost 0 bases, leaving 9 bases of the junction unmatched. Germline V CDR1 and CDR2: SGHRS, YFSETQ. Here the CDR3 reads CASSLDRGRGLTF. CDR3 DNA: TGCGCCAGCAGCTTGGACAGGGGTCGCGGTCTCACCTTC.

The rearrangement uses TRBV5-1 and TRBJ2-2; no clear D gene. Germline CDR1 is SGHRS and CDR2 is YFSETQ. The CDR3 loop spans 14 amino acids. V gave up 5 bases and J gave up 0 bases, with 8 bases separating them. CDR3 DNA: TGCGCCAGCAGTGGTCCTGCGAACACCGGGGAGCTGTTTTTT. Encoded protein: CASSGPANTGELFF.

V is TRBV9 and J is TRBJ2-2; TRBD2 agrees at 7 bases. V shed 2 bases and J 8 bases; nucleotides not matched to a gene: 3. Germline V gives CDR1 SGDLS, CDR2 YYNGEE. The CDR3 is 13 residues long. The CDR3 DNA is TGTGCCAGCAGCGTGGCAGCGGGAGGGGAGCTGTTTTTT. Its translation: CASSVAAGGELFF.

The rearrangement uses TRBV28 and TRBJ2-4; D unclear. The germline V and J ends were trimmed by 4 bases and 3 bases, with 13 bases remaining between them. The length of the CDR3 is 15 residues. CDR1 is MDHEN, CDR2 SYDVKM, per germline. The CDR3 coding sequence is TGTGCCAGCAGTTCTGACACAGCTAACAAAAACATTCAGTACTTC. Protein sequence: CASSSDTANKNIQYF.

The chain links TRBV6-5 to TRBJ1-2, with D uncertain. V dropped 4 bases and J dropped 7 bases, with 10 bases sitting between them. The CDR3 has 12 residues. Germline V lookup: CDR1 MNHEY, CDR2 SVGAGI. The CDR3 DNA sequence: TGTGCCAGCAGTTCCTCTTGGGCTGGCTACACCTTC. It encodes CASSSSWAGYTF.

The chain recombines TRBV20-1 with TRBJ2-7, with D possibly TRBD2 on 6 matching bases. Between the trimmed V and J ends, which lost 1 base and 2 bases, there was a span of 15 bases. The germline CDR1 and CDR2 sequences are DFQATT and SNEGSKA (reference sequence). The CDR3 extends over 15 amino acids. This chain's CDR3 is CSARGGTDPAYEQYF. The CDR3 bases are TGCAGTGCTAGAGGCGGGACGGACCCCGCCTACGAGCAGTACTTC.

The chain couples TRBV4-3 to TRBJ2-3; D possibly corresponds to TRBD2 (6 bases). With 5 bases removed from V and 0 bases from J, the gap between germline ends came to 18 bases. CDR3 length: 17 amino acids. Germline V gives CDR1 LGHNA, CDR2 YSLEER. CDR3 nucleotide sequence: TGCGCCAGCAGCGTCAACGTGGGAGGACTAAGCACAGATACGCAGTATTTT. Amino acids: CASSVNVGGLSTDTQYF.

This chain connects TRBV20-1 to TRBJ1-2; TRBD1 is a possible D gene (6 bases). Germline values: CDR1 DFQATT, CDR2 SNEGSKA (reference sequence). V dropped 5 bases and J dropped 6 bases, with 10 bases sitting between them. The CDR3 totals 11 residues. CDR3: CSAGQYDGYTF. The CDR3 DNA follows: TGCAGTGCTGGACAGTACGATGGCTACACCTTC.

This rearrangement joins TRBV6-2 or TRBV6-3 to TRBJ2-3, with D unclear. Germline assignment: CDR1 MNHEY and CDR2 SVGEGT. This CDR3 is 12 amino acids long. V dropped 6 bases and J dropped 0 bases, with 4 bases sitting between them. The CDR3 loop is CASRESTDTQYF. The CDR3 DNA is TGTGCCAGCAGGGAAAGCACAGATACGCAGTATTTT.

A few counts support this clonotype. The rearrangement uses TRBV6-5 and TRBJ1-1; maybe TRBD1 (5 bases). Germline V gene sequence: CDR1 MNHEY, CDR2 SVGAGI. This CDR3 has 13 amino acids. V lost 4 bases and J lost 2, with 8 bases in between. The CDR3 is CASSSGHNTEAFF. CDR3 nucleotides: TGTGCCAGCAGTTCGGGGCATAACACTGAAGCTTTCTTT.

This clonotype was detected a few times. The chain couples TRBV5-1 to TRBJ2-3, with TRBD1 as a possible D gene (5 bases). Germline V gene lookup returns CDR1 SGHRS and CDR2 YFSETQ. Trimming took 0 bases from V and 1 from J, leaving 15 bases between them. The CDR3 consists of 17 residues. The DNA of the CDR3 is TGCGCCAGCAGCTTGGGATTTCCCAGGGCGCGCACAGATACGCAGTATTTT. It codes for CASSLGFPRARTDTQYF.

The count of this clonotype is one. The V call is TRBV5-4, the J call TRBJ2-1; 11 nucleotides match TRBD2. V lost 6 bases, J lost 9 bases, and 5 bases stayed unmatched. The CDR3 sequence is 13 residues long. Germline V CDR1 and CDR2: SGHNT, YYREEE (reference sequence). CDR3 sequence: CASTLAGGVEQFF. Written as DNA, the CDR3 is TGTGCCAGCACCTTAGCGGGAGGGGTTGAGCAGTTCTTC.

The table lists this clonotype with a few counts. Here the CDR3 reads CASSLAAQVGNTQYF. Here the CDR3 DNA reads TGTGCCAGCAGCTTGGCAGCCCAGGTGGGGAACACGCAGTATTTT. The chain has TRBV5-5 and TRBJ2-3; unclear D gene. V lost 0 bases and J 9 bases, leaving 17 bases between the germline ends. The CDR3 loop spans 15 amino acids. Per the germline V gene, CDR1 is SGHKS and CDR2 is YYEKEE (reference sequence).